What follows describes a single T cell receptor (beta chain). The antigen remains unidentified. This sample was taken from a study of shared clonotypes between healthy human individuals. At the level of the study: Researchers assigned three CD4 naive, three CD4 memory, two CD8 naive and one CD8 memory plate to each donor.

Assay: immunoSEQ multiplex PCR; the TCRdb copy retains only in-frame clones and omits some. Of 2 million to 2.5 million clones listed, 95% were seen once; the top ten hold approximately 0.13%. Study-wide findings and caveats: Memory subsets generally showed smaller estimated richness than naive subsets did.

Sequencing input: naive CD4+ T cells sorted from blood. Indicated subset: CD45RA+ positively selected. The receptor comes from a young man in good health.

The CDR3 DNA is TGCGCCAGCAGCTTTAGTTGGGGGAACACTGAAGCTTTCTTT. Its protein product is CASSFSWGNTEAFF. This sequence joins TRBV5-1 and TRBJ1-1; D not certain. The CDR3 totals 14 residues. The V gene's germline CDR1 is SGHRS and CDR2 YFSETQ. Trimming took 2 bases from V and 1 from J, leaving 9 bases between them.